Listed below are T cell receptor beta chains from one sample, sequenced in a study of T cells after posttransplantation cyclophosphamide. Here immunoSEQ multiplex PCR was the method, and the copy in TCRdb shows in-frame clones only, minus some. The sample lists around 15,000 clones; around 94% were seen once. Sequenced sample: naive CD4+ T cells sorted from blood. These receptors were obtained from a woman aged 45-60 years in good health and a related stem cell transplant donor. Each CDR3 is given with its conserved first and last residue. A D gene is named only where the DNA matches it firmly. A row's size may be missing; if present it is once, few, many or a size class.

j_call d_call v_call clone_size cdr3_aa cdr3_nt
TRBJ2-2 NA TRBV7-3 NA CASTPGRSGLTGELFF TGTGCCAGCACCCCCGGTAGGAGCGGTCTCACCGGGGAGCTGTTTTTT
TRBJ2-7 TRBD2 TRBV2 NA CASRLGGDGYEQYF TGTGCCAGCAGACTGGGGGGGGACGGTTACGAGCAGTACTTC
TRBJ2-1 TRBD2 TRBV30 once CACLGTSGSIYEQFF TGTGCCTGCCTGGGGACTAGCGGGAGTATCTATGAGCAGTTCTTC
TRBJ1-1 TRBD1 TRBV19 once CASSLTGELGTEAFF TGTGCCAGTAGTTTGACAGGGGAATTGGGCACTGAAGCTTTCTTT
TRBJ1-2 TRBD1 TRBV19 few CASRKPGQGTYGYTF TGTGCCAGTAGGAAGCCGGGACAGGGAACCTATGGCTACACCTTC
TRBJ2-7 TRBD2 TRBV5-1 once CASRVLAATYEQYF TGCGCCAGCAGAGTACTAGCGGCCACCTACGAGCAGTACTTC
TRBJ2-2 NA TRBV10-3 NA CAISESIFYRANTGELFF TGTGCCATCAGTGAGTCGATATTTTACAGGGCGAACACCGGGGAGCTGTTTTTT
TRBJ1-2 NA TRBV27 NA CASSTLGGGYGYTF TGTGCCAGCAGTACCCTGGGGGGTGGGTATGGCTACACCTTC
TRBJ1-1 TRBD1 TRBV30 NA CAWSPDRRNTEAFF TGTGCCTGGAGTCCGGACAGGCGTAACACTGAAGCTTTCTTT
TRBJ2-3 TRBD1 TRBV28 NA CASSQSGQGAGDTQYF TGTGCCAGCAGTCAATCCGGACAGGGGGCGGGAGATACGCAGTATTTT
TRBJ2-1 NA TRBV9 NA CASSALVPESNEQFF TGTGCCAGCAGCGCCCTAGTGCCCGAAAGCAATGAGCAGTTCTTC
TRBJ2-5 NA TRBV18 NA CASSPGQQQETQYF TGTGCCAGCTCACCAGGGCAGCAACAAGAGACCCAGTACTTC
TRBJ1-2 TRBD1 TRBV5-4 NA CASSLAGQAVNYGYTF TGTGCCAGCAGCTTGGCGGGACAGGCCGTAAACTATGGCTACACCTTC
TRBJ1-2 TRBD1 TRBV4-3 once CASSHGTGDYGYTF TGCGCCAGCAGCCATGGGACAGGAGACTATGGCTACACCTTC
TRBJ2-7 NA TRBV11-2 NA CASSSPPFPWRADSYEQYF TGTGCCAGCAGCTCGCCCCCTTTTCCCTGGAGGGCCGACTCCTACGAGCAGTACTTC
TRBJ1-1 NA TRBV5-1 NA CASSADINTEAFF TGCGCCAGCAGTGCAGATATCAACACTGAAGCTTTCTTT
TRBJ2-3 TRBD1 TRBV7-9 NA CASSFPGQGPTDTQYF TGTGCCAGCAGCTTCCCGGGACAGGGGCCCACAGATACGCAGTATTTT
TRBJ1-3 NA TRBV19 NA CASRTGVWGNTIYF TGTGCCAGTAGGACGGGGGTATGGGGAAACACCATATATTTT
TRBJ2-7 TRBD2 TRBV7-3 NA CASSRGLAGTYEQYF TGTGCCAGCAGTCGAGGACTAGCGGGAACCTACGAGCAGTACTTC
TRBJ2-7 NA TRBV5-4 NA CASSLVGADEQYF TGTGCCAGCAGCTTGGTAGGGGCCGACGAGCAGTACTTC
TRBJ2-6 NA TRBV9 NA CASSVGVGSEAPGANVLTF TGTGCCAGCAGCGTAGGGGTCGGGAGCGAGGCTCCTGGGGCCAACGTCCTGACTTTC
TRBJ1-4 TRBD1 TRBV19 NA CASQWVQGASEKLFF TGTGCCTCCCAATGGGTGCAGGGGGCAAGTGAAAAACTGTTTTTT
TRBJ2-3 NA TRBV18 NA CASSPAGTVQYF TGTGCCAGCTCTCCGGCGGGGACTGTGCAGTATTTT
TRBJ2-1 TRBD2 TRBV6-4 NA CASSWTSPSSYNEQFF TGTGCCAGCAGTTGGACTAGCCCAAGCTCCTACAATGAGCAGTTCTTC
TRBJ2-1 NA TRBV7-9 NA CASSFRRDNNEQFF TGTGCCAGCAGCTTCCGCCGGGACAACAATGAGCAGTTCTTC
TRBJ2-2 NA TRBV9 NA CASSVVATGELFF TGTGCCAGCAGCGTAGTGGCCACCGGGGAGCTGTTTTTT
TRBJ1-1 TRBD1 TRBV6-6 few CASSWGSQGDTEAFF TGTGCCAGCAGTTGGGGGTCCCAGGGGGACACTGAAGCTTTCTTT
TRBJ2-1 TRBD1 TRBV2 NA CASSYGDREKFF TGTGCCAGCAGTTACGGGGACAGGGAGAAGTTCTTC
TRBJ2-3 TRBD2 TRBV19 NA CASSIFQRETDTQYF TGTGCCAGTAGTATCTTCCAGCGGGAGACAGATACGCAGTATTTT
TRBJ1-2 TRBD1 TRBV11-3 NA CASSLTTTGGSYGYTF TGTGCCAGCAGCTTAACAACTACAGGGGGCAGCTATGGCTACACCTTC
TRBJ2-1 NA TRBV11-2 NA CASSLEGPAYNEQFF TGTGCCAGCAGCTTAGAGGGGCCGGCGTACAATGAGCAGTTCTTC
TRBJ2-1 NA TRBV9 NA CASSAGTFYNEQFF TGTGCCAGCAGCGCCGGGACTTTTTACAATGAGCAGTTCTTC
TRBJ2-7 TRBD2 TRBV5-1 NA CASSLEASGSSYEQYF TGCGCCAGCAGCTTGGAAGCTAGCGGGAGCTCCTACGAGCAGTACTTC
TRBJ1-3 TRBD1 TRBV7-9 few CASSSHQGDGNTIYF TGTGCCAGCAGCTCCCACCAGGGGGACGGAAACACCATATATTTT
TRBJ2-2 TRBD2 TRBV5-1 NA CASSLDPSGSKDTGELFF TGCGCCAGCAGCTTGGACCCTAGCGGGAGTAAGGACACCGGGGAGCTGTTTTTT
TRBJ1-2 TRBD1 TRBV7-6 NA CASSPRQGVGYGYTF TGTGCCAGCAGCCCCAGACAGGGGGTAGGGTATGGCTACACCTTC
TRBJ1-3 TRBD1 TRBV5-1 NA CASSQGTAGNTIYF TGCGCCAGCAGTCAAGGGACAGCAGGAAACACCATATATTTT
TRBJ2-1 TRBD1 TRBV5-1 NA CASSLRRTGGPEQFF TGCGCCAGCAGCTTGCGTCGGACAGGGGGCCCTGAGCAGTTCTTC